Listed below are T cell receptor beta chains from one sample, sequenced in a study of tumor and adjacent non-tumor tissue in lung cancer. TCRdb re-analysed the multiplex PCR reads in MiXCR, keeping a single row per CDR3 protein. The data contain tens of thousands of distinct CDR3 sequences, roughly two thirds of them singletons. Sequencing was carried out using distant non-tumor lung tissue. The receptor set was obtained from a woman between 40 and 55 years old with non-small cell lung cancer. The CDR3 runs from the conserved cysteine through the conserved F or W. D genes are given only for firm matches. Only some rows state a clone size, as once, few, many or a class for expanded clones.

d_gene,v_gene,j_gene,abundance,CDR3nt,CDR3aa
TRBD1,TRBV28,TRBJ1-1,.,TGTGCCAGCAGCAAGACAGGGGAGGAAGATGAAGCTTTCTTT,CASSKTGEEDEAFF
.,TRBV29-1,TRBJ2-1,.,TGCAGCGTTGAGGGCATTTACGATGAGCAGTTCTTC,CSVEGIYDEQFF
.,TRBV6-5,TRBJ2-7,few,TGTGCCAGCACTTCTCTCTGGGGGAATCGTGGTGACGAGCAGTATTTC,CASTSLWGNRGDEQYF
.,TRBV7-9,TRBJ2-2,.,TGTGCCAGCAGCTTATCCGGCCAGATTACCGGGGAGCTGTTTTTT,CASSLSGQITGELFF
.,TRBV30,TRBJ2-5,many,TGTGCCTGGAGTCGGGCAGGGCTTCCAGAGACCCAGTACTTC,CAWSRAGLPETQYF
.,TRBV29-1,TRBJ1-2,.,TGCAGTACCAGTGATTCGGGCTACACCTTC,CSTSDSGYTF
.,TRBV20-1,TRBJ1-3,once,TGCAGTGCTAGTTCCCCCAGATCTGGAAACACTATATATTTT,CSASSPRSGNTIYF
TRBD2,TRBV6-5,TRBJ2-7,many,TGTGCCAGCAGTCCTCGCCCTGGCGGTGGGGGGGGGGAGCAGTACTTC,CASSPRPGGGGGEQYF
.,TRBV4-1,TRBJ2-5,.,TGCGCCAGCAGCCTAGCATTGTCTGGGAAAGAGACCCAGTACTTT,CASSLALSGKETQYF
TRBD1,TRBV10-3,TRBJ2-3,.,TGTGCCACCAGTGAAAGACAGGGAGTAGGGGCTACGCAGTATTTT,CATSERQGVGATQYF
.,TRBV20-1,TRBJ2-1,.,TGCGGTGCCGACCGTCTCCAAGGCAGTGAGCAGTTCTTC,CGADRLQGSEQFF
.,TRBV6-6,TRBJ2-2,.,TGTGCCAGCGCTCGGGACAACACCTGGGAGCTGTTTTTT,CASARDNTWELFF
.,TRBV11-2,TRBJ1-3,.,TGTGCCAACAGCTCGACGCCTTCAAGTCATTTT,CANSSTPSSHF
.,TRBV6-5,TRBJ2-5,.,TGCGCCAGCAGAGGGTCTAGGGTCGAGACCCAGTACTTC,CASRGSRVETQYF
TRBD1,TRBV29-1,TRBJ2-3,.,TGCAGCGCACTCTTTACAGGGGCGGATACGCAGTATTTT,CSALFTGADTQYF
TRBD1,TRBV29-1,TRBJ1-2,.,TGCAGCGTGGGGACAGGATCTAACTATGAATACACCTTC,CSVGTGSNYEYTF
.,TRBV4-2,TRBJ2-1,many,TGTGCCAGCAGCCAAACCGGGACCGCTAAAAATGAGCAGTTCTTC,CASSQTGTAKNEQFF
.,TRBV4-2,TRBJ2-1,.,TGTGCCAGCAGCCAAGATTACCAGACTAGTGGGACCCACAATGAGCAGTTCTTC,CASSQDYQTSGTHNEQFF
.,TRBV12-3/TRBV12-4,TRBJ2-2,.,TGTACCAGCAGTATACAGAACACCGGGGAGCTGTTTTTT,CTSSIQNTGELFF
.,TRBV28,TRBJ2-3,many,TGTGCCAGCAAACTCGGGCAGGGGAAGGATACGCAGTATTTT,CASKLGQGKDTQYF
TRBD2,TRBV6-1,TRBJ2-1,.,TGTGCAGCTTGGCGGGGGGCCGTTCTTGAGCAGTTCTTC,CAAWRGAVLEQFF
.,TRBV11-2,TRBJ2-3,.,TGTGGCAGCAGCCCTCTATGCACGGCAGATACGCAGTATTTT,CGSSPLCTADTQYF
.,TRBV4-1,TRBJ2-6,.,TGCGCCCGCAGCCACAGAGAAACGAGCCCTGGGGCCAACGTCCTGACTTTC,CARSHRETSPGANVLTF
.,TRBV4-1,TRBJ2-7,many,TGCGCCAGCAGCTTAGGGGTTGGGGCCTCCTACGAGCAGTACTTC,CASSLGVGASYEQYF
TRBD2,TRBV11-3,TRBJ2-5,medium-sized,TGTGCCAGCAAAGATAGCCCCTCAGCGGGGGAGACCCAGTACTTC,CASKDSPSAGETQYF
.,TRBV11-2,TRBJ2-2,medium-sized,TGTGCCAGCAGACTGGCGCAGACCGGGGAGCTGTTTTTT,CASRLAQTGELFF
.,TRBV20-1,TRBJ2-7,.,TGCAGTGCTAGCCCGCGGGGTACTACCTACGAGCTGTACTTC,CSASPRGTTYELYF
.,TRBV28,TRBJ2-1,.,TGTGCCAGCCGACCGGGAAGTCACAATGAGCAGTTCTTC,CASRPGSHNEQFF
.,TRBV29-1,TRBJ2-1,.,TGCAGCGTTGAAGACCTGCCAGGTGGGATCTCCTACAATGAGCAGTTCTTC,CSVEDLPGGISYNEQFF
.,TRBV5-4,TRBJ2-5,once,TGTGCCAGCGGCCTGGATGGGCGTCAGGCGGCGGCCCAGTACTTC,CASGLDGRQAAAQYF
TRBD1,TRBV4-2,TRBJ2-1,many,TGTGCCAGCAGTCTTACTGGACAGGACAATGAGCAGTTCTTC,CASSLTGQDNEQFF
.,TRBV20-1,TRBJ2-1,.,TGCAGTGCTAGTGAGGTCCGCGGGAATGAGCTGTTCTTC,CSASEVRGNELFF
.,TRBV25-1,TRBJ2-7,few,TGTGCCAGCAAGGTAGGGGGGGCCCACGAGCAGTACTTC,CASKVGGAHEQYF
.,TRBV11-3,TRBJ2-3,medium-sized,TGTGCCAGCAGCTTAGAAGCCGTTAACACAGATACGCAGTATTTT,CASSLEAVNTDTQYF
.,TRBV6-6,TRBJ2-1,.,TGTGCCAGCATTCAGCTGGACAGAAGGTACGATGAGCAGTTCTTC,CASIQLDRRYDEQFF
.,TRBV6-4,TRBJ2-3,.,TGTGCCAGCAGTGACTCCCCAGGGTGCACAGATATGCAGTATTTT,CASSDSPGCTDMQYF
.,TRBV21-1,TRBJ1-5,.,TGTGCCAGCAGCAAAGAGCGACAGAGCAGCAATCAGCCCCAGCATTTT,CASSKERQSSNQPQHF
TRBD1,TRBV5-1,TRBJ1-1,many,TGCGCCAGCAGCAGGGGGGACAGGATGATGAACACTGAAGCTTTCTTT,CASSRGDRMMNTEAFF
.,TRBV29-1,TRBJ2-3,.,TGCAGCGTTGCCGGGACAAGAGAGACAGATACGCAGTATTTT,CSVAGTRETDTQYF
TRBD2,TRBV12-3/TRBV12-4,TRBJ2-1,.,TGTGCCTGCAGATCCAGCGGGGCCTCCTACAAAGAGCAGTTCTTC,CACRSSGASYKEQFF
.,TRBV28,TRBJ2-5,many,TGTGCCAGCAGTTTAACGGGGAAGGTGACCCAGTACTTC,CASSLTGKVTQYF
TRBD1,TRBV11-2,TRBJ2-4,.,TGTGCCAGCGGCTTGGACAGGACAAAAAACATTCAGTACTTC,CASGLDRTKNIQYF
.,TRBV7-8,TRBJ1-5,many,TGTGCCAGCAGCTTAGGACGGGCCATTAGCAATCAGCCCCAGCATTTT,CASSLGRAISNQPQHF
.,TRBV4-1,TRBJ2-1,many,TGCGCCAGCAGCCAAGATGGCGAACCCTACAATGAGCAGTTCTTC,CASSQDGEPYNEQFF
.,TRBV11-2,TRBJ1-3,few,TGTGTCAGCAGACCTCGTGGCAGCTCTGGAAACACCATATATTTT,CVSRPRGSSGNTIYF
.,TRBV29-1,TRBJ2-7,many,TGCAGCGTGTTCGGAACAGAGTCCTACGAGCAGTACTTC,CSVFGTESYEQYF
TRBD2,TRBV29-1,TRBJ2-1,.,TGTAGCGTTGAAGATCCCGGGAGGACCTCCTACAATGAGCAGTTCTTC,CSVEDPGRTSYNEQFF
TRBD1,TRBV6-2/TRBV6-3,TRBJ1-5,.,TGTGCGAGCAGTGTGGGACAGGGAGGATATAGCAATCAGCCCCAGCATTTT,CASSVGQGGYSNQPQHF
.,TRBV7-8,TRBJ2-5,.,TGTGCCAGCAGCTTAGCCGGGACTAGGGGGCCTGAACAAGAGACCCAGTACTTC,CASSLAGTRGPEQETQYF
.,TRBV28,TRBJ1-5,.,TGTGCCAGCAAAGAGGGATACCCACATAGCAATCAGCCCCAGCATTTT,CASKEGYPHSNQPQHF
TRBD1,TRBV29-1,TRBJ1-2,many,TGCAGCGTTGATGGGACAGGGCCTGGGAACTATGGCTACACCTTC,CSVDGTGPGNYGYTF
TRBD2,TRBV6-5,TRBJ2-7,many,TGTGCCAGCAGTTATCCGGGACTAGCGGGACACTACGAGCAGTACTTC,CASSYPGLAGHYEQYF
.,TRBV30,TRBJ1-5,few,TGTGCCTGGAGCGGGGAGGGCTATCAGCCCCAGCATTTT,CAWSGEGYQPQHF
.,TRBV5-1,TRBJ2-1,few,TGCGCCAGCAGCTTGGGTAATGAGCAGTTCTTC,CASSLGNEQFF
.,TRBV5-6,TRBJ2-7,many,TGTGCCAGCAGCTACGAGGGACTGGACTACGAGCAGTACTTC,CASSYEGLDYEQYF
.,TRBV29-1,TRBJ2-2,.,TGCAGCGTTGAGCGGATTTCACGGGAAAACTACACCGGGGTGCTGTTTTTT,CSVERISRENYTGVLFF
.,TRBV6-5,TRBJ2-7,many,TGTGCCAGCAGTTACGACGGCACATCCAACGAGCAGTACTTC,CASSYDGTSNEQYF
.,TRBV11-2,TRBJ2-1,.,TGTGCCAGCAGCTTAAGTGAGGCAGGGTACAATGAGCAGTTCTTC,CASSLSEAGYNEQFF
.,TRBV11-2,TRBJ2-5,.,TGTGCCAGAGCCTTATCACGGGAGACCCAGTACTTC,CARALSRETQYF
TRBD1,TRBV10-1,TRBJ1-5,.,TGCGCCAGCAGTGAGTTCAGGGGGCGCGATCAGCCCCAGCATTTT,CASSEFRGRDQPQHF